A selection of T cell receptor beta chains follows, all from one sample in a study of cytomegalovirus exposure and HLA in healthy donors. The repertoire was sequenced with immunoSEQ multiplex PCR; TCRdb's copy has only in-frame clones and lacks some. The profile shows some 200,000 clones, 84% of them singletons. Sequencing was carried out using PBMCs. All receptors come from a woman in her forties or fifties in good health and CMV-seropositive. CDR3s include the opening cysteine and the closing phenylalanine or tryptophan. Fields, in order: V gene, J gene, CDR3 length, clone size, D gene, CDR3 DNA, CDR3 protein. D genes are given only for firm matches. Clone size is stated in some rows and not others, as once, few, many or a class when expanded.

v_call: TRBV5-1; j_call: TRBJ2-4; cdr3_length: 16; clone_size: NA; d_call: TRBD2; cdr3_nt: TGCGCCAGCAGCCCAACTATAGCGGGGGGGCAAAACATTCAGTACTTC; cdr3_aa: CASSPTIAGGQNIQYF
v_call: TRBV23-1; j_call: TRBJ2-3; cdr3_length: 15; clone_size: NA; d_call: TRBD2; cdr3_nt: TGCGCCAGCAGTCTTGGACTAGTAGGGGCAGATACGCAGTATTTT; cdr3_aa: CASSLGLVGADTQYF
v_call: TRBV5-1; j_call: TRBJ2-7; cdr3_length: 14; clone_size: once; d_call: NA; cdr3_nt: TGCGCCAGCAGCTTGGGGGAGAATCCTTACGAGCAGTACTTC; cdr3_aa: CASSLGENPYEQYF
v_call: TRBV19; j_call: TRBJ1-4; cdr3_length: 14; clone_size: few; d_call: NA; cdr3_nt: TGTGCCAGTAGCCTGGGGTCCAGCGGTGAAAAACTGTTTTTT; cdr3_aa: CASSLGSSGEKLFF
v_call: TRBV28; j_call: TRBJ2-2; cdr3_length: 11; clone_size: NA; d_call: NA; cdr3_nt: TGTGCCAGCAGTTTAGGTGGGGGGACTTATTTT; cdr3_aa: CASSLGGGTYF
v_call: TRBV7-9; j_call: TRBJ1-1; cdr3_length: 17; clone_size: few; d_call: NA; cdr3_nt: TGTGCCAGCAGCTTAGTTTGGGTGAGGGCTTTTAACACTGAAGCTTTCTTT; cdr3_aa: CASSLVWVRAFNTEAFF
v_call: TRBV2; j_call: TRBJ2-5; cdr3_length: 14; clone_size: NA; d_call: NA; cdr3_nt: TGTGCCAGCAGCAGGGCGGGGGCCCAAGAGACCCAGTACTTC; cdr3_aa: CASSRAGAQETQYF
v_call: TRBV29-1; j_call: TRBJ1-2; cdr3_length: 12; clone_size: NA; d_call: TRBD1; cdr3_nt: TGCAGCGTAGGGACAGCATTGTATGGCTACACCTTC; cdr3_aa: CSVGTALYGYTF
v_call: TRBV27; j_call: TRBJ1-3; cdr3_length: 14; clone_size: NA; d_call: NA; cdr3_nt: TGTGCCAGCGGGGGGATCGGTCCGGGAAACACCATATATTTT; cdr3_aa: CASGGIGPGNTIYF
v_call: TRBV6-6; j_call: TRBJ1-3; cdr3_length: 13; clone_size: NA; d_call: NA; cdr3_nt: TGTGCCAGCGCACGAGGCCCTGGAAACACCATATATTTT; cdr3_aa: CASARGPGNTIYF
v_call: TRBV14; j_call: TRBJ2-1; cdr3_length: 15; clone_size: NA; d_call: TRBD2; cdr3_nt: TGTGCCAGCAGATTGACTAGCGGGGGTTACAATGAGCAGTTCTTC; cdr3_aa: CASRLTSGGYNEQFF
v_call: TRBV5-4; j_call: TRBJ1-2; cdr3_length: 15; clone_size: NA; d_call: TRBD1; cdr3_nt: TGTGCCAGCAGCAATGACAGGGTGGCTAACTATGGCTACACCTTC; cdr3_aa: CASSNDRVANYGYTF
v_call: TRBV5-1; j_call: TRBJ2-5; cdr3_length: 12; clone_size: NA; d_call: NA; cdr3_nt: TGCGCCAGCAGCTGGGCCCAAGAGACCCAGTACTTC; cdr3_aa: CASSWAQETQYF
v_call: TRBV7-9; j_call: TRBJ2-1; cdr3_length: 16; clone_size: NA; d_call: NA; cdr3_nt: TGTGCCAGCAGCTTCGTGGGAAAGCGGGCCTACAATGAGCAGTTCTTC; cdr3_aa: CASSFVGKRAYNEQFF
v_call: TRBV30; j_call: TRBJ2-3; cdr3_length: 13; clone_size: NA; d_call: NA; cdr3_nt: TGTGCCTGGAGTATGAGGAGCACAGATACGCAGTATTTT; cdr3_aa: CAWSMRSTDTQYF
v_call: TRBV2; j_call: TRBJ1-4; cdr3_length: 13; clone_size: NA; d_call: NA; cdr3_nt: TGTGCCAGCAGTGAAGAAGAGGATGAAAAACTGTTTTTT; cdr3_aa: CASSEEEDEKLFF
v_call: TRBV18; j_call: TRBJ2-7; cdr3_length: 15; clone_size: NA; d_call: NA; cdr3_nt: TGTGCCAGCTCACCAGCGGTGGGAGTTCCCTACGAGCAGTACTTC; cdr3_aa: CASSPAVGVPYEQYF
v_call: TRBV9; j_call: TRBJ2-5; cdr3_length: 13; clone_size: NA; d_call: NA; cdr3_nt: TGTGCCAGCAGCGTATCCAGGCAAGAGACCCAGTACTTC; cdr3_aa: CASSVSRQETQYF
v_call: TRBV4-3; j_call: TRBJ2-7; cdr3_length: 15; clone_size: NA; d_call: TRBD2; cdr3_nt: TGCGCCAGCAGCCAAGCCCTAGCGGGCTCCTACGAGCAGTACTTC; cdr3_aa: CASSQALAGSYEQYF
v_call: TRBV27; j_call: TRBJ2-7; cdr3_length: 14; clone_size: NA; d_call: NA; cdr3_nt: TGTGCCAGCACCCCCGGGACTCGACGCTACGAGCAGTACTTC; cdr3_aa: CASTPGTRRYEQYF
v_call: TRBV4-2; j_call: TRBJ2-2; cdr3_length: 15; clone_size: few; d_call: TRBD1; cdr3_nt: TGTGCCAGCAGACGAGGGGGCGCAAACACCGGGGAGCTGTTTTTT; cdr3_aa: CASRRGGANTGELFF
v_call: TRBV6-6; j_call: TRBJ2-7; cdr3_length: 11; clone_size: NA; d_call: NA; cdr3_nt: TGTGCCAGCAGATCGGCCTACGAGCAGTACTTC; cdr3_aa: CASRSAYEQYF
v_call: TRBV7-3; j_call: TRBJ1-2; cdr3_length: 17; clone_size: NA; d_call: TRBD1; cdr3_nt: TGTGCCAGCAGCCCTGCATGGGAGACAGGGGGACTCTATGGCTACACCTTC; cdr3_aa: CASSPAWETGGLYGYTF
v_call: TRBV7-9; j_call: TRBJ1-2; cdr3_length: 15; clone_size: NA; d_call: NA; cdr3_nt: TGTGCCAGCAGCTTGCGGGGGTTACTTAACTATGGCTACACCTTC; cdr3_aa: CASSLRGLLNYGYTF
v_call: TRBV11-2; j_call: TRBJ2-5; cdr3_length: 18; clone_size: NA; d_call: TRBD2; cdr3_nt: TGTGCCAGCAGCTTAACCGGGGCTAGCGGGGGGAGCAGAGAGACCCAGTACTTC; cdr3_aa: CASSLTGASGGSRETQYF
v_call: TRBV5-3; j_call: TRBJ2-2; cdr3_length: 16; clone_size: few; d_call: NA; cdr3_nt: TGTGCCAGAAGCTCTCCTACCAGGGCCGTGGGGGGGGAGCTGTTTTTT; cdr3_aa: CARSSPTRAVGGELFF
v_call: TRBV30; j_call: TRBJ1-2; cdr3_length: 13; clone_size: once; d_call: NA; cdr3_nt: TGTGCCCGCCCGAGTGCCGGGGGGTATGGCTACACCTTC; cdr3_aa: CARPSAGGYGYTF
v_call: TRBV6-1; j_call: TRBJ1-5; cdr3_length: 14; clone_size: NA; d_call: TRBD1; cdr3_nt: TGTGCCAGCAACTCGGGACAGGGCAATCAGCCCCAGCATTTT; cdr3_aa: CASNSGQGNQPQHF
v_call: TRBV7-2; j_call: TRBJ2-1; cdr3_length: 16; clone_size: NA; d_call: TRBD2; cdr3_nt: TGTGCCAGCAGCCCCATGGGTAGCGGGGGATACAATGAGCAGTTCTTC; cdr3_aa: CASSPMGSGGYNEQFF
v_call: TRBV29-1; j_call: TRBJ1-1; cdr3_length: 13; clone_size: once; d_call: NA; cdr3_nt: TGCAGCGTGGCCGGGTTCAGGAACACTGAAGCTTTCTTT; cdr3_aa: CSVAGFRNTEAFF
v_call: TRBV13; j_call: TRBJ2-3; cdr3_length: 15; clone_size: NA; d_call: TRBD2; cdr3_nt: TGTGCCAGCAGCTTAAGCGGGGGTAGCACAGATACGCAGTATTTT; cdr3_aa: CASSLSGGSTDTQYF
v_call: TRBV4-3; j_call: TRBJ1-5; cdr3_length: 13; clone_size: few; d_call: NA; cdr3_nt: TGCGCCAGCAGCCAAGATCTAAACCAGCCCCAGCATTTT; cdr3_aa: CASSQDLNQPQHF
v_call: TRBV28; j_call: TRBJ1-1; cdr3_length: 15; clone_size: few; d_call: NA; cdr3_nt: TGTGCCAGCAGCTTAATCAGCCAGGGGCGGACTGAAGCTTTCTTT; cdr3_aa: CASSLISQGRTEAFF
v_call: TRBV28; j_call: TRBJ1-5; cdr3_length: 15; clone_size: NA; d_call: NA; cdr3_nt: TGTGCCAGCCAAGAAGGGGACATACAGAATCAGCCCCAGCATTTT; cdr3_aa: CASQEGDIQNQPQHF
v_call: TRBV6-1; j_call: TRBJ2-7; cdr3_length: 14; clone_size: NA; d_call: NA; cdr3_nt: TGTGCCAGCAGAGTGCGGCAGCTCAGCTACGAGCAGTACTTC; cdr3_aa: CASRVRQLSYEQYF
v_call: TRBV11-2; j_call: TRBJ2-7; cdr3_length: 16; clone_size: NA; d_call: TRBD2; cdr3_nt: TGTGCCAGCAGCCCCTGGATTAGGAGCGGGGGCTACGAGCAGTACTTC; cdr3_aa: CASSPWIRSGGYEQYF
v_call: TRBV11-2; j_call: TRBJ2-2; cdr3_length: 17; clone_size: once; d_call: TRBD2; cdr3_nt: TGTGCCACCCCCACTAATAGCGGGGGGGCGGGCACCGGGGAGCTGTTTTTT; cdr3_aa: CATPTNSGGAGTGELFF
v_call: TRBV18; j_call: TRBJ1-5; cdr3_length: 13; clone_size: NA; d_call: TRBD1; cdr3_nt: TGTGCCAGCCAACAGGGGGGAGATCAGCCCCAGCATTTT; cdr3_aa: CASQQGGDQPQHF
v_call: TRBV14; j_call: TRBJ2-6; cdr3_length: 15; clone_size: NA; d_call: NA; cdr3_nt: TGTGCCAGCAGCAAACAGGGTGAGGCGGCCAACGTCCTGACTTTC; cdr3_aa: CASSKQGEAANVLTF
v_call: TRBV27; j_call: TRBJ2-5; cdr3_length: 14; clone_size: NA; d_call: NA; cdr3_nt: TGTGCCAGCAGTTTATCGTCAGGGGAAGAGACCCAGTACTTC; cdr3_aa: CASSLSSGEETQYF
v_call: TRBV7-2; j_call: TRBJ2-7; cdr3_length: 15; clone_size: NA; d_call: TRBD2; cdr3_nt: TGTGCCAGCAGCTTCCCCGGGACTAGCGGCTACGAGCAGTACTTC; cdr3_aa: CASSFPGTSGYEQYF